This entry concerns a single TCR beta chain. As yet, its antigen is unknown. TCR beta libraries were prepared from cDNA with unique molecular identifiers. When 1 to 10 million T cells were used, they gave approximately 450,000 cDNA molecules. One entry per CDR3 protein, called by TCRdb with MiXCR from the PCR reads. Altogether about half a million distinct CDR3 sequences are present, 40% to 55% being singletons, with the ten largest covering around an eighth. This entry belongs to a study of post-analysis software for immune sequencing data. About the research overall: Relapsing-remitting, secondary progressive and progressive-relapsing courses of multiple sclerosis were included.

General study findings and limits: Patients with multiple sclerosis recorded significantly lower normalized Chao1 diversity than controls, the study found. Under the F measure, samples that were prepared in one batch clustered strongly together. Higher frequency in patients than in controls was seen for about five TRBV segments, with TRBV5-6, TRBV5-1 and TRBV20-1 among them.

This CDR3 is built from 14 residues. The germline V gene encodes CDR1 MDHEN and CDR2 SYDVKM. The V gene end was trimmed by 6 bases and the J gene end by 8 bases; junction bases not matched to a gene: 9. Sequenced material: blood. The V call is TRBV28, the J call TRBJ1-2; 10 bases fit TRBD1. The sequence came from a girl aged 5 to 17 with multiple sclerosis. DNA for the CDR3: TGTGCCAGCAGGCTCCTCGGACAGGGGGAAGGCTACACCTTC. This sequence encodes CASRLLGQGEGYTF.